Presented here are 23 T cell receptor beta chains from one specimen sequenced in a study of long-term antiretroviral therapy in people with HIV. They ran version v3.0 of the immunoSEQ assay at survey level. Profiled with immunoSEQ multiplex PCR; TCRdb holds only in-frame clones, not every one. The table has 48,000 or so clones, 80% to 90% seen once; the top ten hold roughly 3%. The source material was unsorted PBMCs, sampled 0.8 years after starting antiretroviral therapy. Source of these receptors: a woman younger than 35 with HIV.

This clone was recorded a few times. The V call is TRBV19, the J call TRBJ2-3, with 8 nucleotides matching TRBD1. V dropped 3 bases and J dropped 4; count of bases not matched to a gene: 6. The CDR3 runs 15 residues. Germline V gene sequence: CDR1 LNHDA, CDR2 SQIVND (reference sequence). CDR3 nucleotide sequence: TGTGCCAGTAGTATCACTCCGGGACAGGCAGATACGCAGTATTTT. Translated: CASSITPGQADTQYF.

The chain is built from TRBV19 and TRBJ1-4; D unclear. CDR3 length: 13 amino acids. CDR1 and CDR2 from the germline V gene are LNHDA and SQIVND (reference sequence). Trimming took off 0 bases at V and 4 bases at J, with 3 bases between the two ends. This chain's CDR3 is CASSIEGNEKLFF. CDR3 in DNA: TGTGCCAGTAGTATAGAGGGTAATGAAAAACTGTTTTTT.

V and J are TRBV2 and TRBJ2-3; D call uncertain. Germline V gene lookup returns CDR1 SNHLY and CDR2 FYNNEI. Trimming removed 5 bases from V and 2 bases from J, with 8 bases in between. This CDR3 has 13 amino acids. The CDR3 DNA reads TGTGCCAGCAGTAACGGACCCACAGATACGCAGTATTTT. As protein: CASSNGPTDTQYF.

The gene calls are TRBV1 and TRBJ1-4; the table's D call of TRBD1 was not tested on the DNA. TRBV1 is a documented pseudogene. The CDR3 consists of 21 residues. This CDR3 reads CTSSQDLRGQPPTPQNEKLFF. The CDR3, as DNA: TGCACCAGCAGCCAAGATCTCAGGGGGCAGCCTCCTACGCCTCAGAATGAAAAACTGTTTTTT.

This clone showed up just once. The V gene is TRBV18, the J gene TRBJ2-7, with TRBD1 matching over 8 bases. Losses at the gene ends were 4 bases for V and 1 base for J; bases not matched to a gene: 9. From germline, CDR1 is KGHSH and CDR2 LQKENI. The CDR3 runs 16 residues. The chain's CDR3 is CASSRTDRGRSYEQYF. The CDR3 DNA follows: TGTGCCAGCTCACGTACAGACAGGGGTAGATCCTACGAGCAGTACTTC.

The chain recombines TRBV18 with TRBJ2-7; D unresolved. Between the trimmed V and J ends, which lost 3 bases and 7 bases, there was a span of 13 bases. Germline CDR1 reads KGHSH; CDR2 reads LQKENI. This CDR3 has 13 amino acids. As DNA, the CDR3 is TGTGCCAGCTCACCGGAGACTGAAAGGGAGCAGTACTTC. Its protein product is CASSPETEREQYF. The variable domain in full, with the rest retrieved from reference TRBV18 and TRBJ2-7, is NAGVMQNPRHLVRRRGQEARLRCSPMKGHSHVYWYRQLPEEGLKFMVYLQKENIIDESGMPKERFSAEFPKEGPSILRIQQVVRGDSAAYFCASSPETEREQYFGPGTRLTVT.

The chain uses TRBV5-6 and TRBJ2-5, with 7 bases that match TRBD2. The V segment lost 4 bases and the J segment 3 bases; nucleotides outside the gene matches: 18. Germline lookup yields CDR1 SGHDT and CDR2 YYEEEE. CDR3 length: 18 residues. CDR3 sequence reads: CASSPTTPLLLAEETQYF. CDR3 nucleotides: TGTGCCAGCAGCCCAACGACCCCTCTACTCCTAGCGGAAGAGACCCAGTACTTC.

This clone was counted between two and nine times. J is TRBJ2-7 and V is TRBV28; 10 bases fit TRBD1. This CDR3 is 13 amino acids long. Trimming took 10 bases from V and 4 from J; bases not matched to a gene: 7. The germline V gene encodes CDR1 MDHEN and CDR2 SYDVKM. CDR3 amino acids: CATWTGGRYEQYF. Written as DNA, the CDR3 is TGTGCCACATGGACAGGGGGAAGGTACGAGCAGTACTTC.

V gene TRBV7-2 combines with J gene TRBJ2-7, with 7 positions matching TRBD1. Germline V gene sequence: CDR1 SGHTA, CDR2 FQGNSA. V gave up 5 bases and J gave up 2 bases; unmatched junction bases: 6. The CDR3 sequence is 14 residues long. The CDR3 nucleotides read TGTGCCAGCAGCCGGACAGGTTGGACCTACGAGCAGTACTTC. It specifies CASSRTGWTYEQYF.

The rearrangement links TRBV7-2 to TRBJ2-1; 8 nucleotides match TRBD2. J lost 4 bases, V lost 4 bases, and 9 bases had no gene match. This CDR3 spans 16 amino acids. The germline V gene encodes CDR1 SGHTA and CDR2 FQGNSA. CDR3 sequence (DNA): TGTGCCAGCAGCTCCCAGCGCGGGAGGTTTTACAATGAGCAGTTCTTC. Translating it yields CASSSQRGRFYNEQFF.

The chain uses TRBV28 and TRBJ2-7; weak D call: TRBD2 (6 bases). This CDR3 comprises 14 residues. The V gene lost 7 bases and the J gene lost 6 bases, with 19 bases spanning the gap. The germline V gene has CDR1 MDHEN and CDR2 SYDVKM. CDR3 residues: CASITRRAMIEQYF. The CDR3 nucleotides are TGTGCCAGCATTACAAGGAGGGCTATGATCGAGCAGTACTTC. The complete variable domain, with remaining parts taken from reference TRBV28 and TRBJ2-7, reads DVKVTQSSRYLVKRTGEKVFLECVQDMDHENMFWYRQDPGLGLRLIYFSYDVKMKEKGDIPEGYSVSREKKERFSLILESASTNQTSMYLCASITRRAMIEQYFGPGTRLTVT.

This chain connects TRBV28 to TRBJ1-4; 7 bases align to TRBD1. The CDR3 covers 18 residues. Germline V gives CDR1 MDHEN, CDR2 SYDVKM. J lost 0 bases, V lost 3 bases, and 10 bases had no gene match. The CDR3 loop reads CASSLSTGTPTTNEKLFF. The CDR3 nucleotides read TGTGCCAGCAGTTTGTCGACAGGGACCCCCACAACTAATGAAAAACTGTTTTTT.

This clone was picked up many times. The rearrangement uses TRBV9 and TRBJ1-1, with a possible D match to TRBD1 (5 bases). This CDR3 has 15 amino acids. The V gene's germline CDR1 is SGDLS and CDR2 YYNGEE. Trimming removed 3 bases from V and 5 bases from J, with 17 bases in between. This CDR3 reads CASSDNRGGGTEAFF. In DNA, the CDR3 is TGTGCCAGCAGCGATAACCGCGGGGGTGGGACTGAAGCTTTCTTT.

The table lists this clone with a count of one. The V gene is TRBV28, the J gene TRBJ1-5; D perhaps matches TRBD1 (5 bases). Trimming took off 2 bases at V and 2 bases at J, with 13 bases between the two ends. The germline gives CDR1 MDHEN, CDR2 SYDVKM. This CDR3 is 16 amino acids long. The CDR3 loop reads CASSLEGARGNQPQHF. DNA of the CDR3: TGTGCCAGCAGTTTAGAAGGGGCGCGGGGCAATCAGCCCCAGCATTTT.

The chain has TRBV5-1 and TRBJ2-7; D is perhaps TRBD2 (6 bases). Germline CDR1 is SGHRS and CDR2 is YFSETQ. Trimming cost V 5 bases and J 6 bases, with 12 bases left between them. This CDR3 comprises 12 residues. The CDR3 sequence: CASRASDGEQYF. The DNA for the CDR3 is TGCGCCAGCAGGGCTAGCGACGGCGAGCAGTACTTC.

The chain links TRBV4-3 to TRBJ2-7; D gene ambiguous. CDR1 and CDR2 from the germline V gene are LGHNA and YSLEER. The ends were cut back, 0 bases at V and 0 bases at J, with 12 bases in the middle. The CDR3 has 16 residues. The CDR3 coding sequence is TGCGCCAGCAGCCAAGATCTGTTACAGCGCTCCTACGAGCAGTACTTC. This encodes CASSQDLLQRSYEQYF.

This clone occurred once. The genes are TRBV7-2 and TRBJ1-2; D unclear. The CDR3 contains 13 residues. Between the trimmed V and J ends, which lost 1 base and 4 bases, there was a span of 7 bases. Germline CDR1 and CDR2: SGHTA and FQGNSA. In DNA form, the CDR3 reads TGTGCCAGCAGCTTAGAACAGAGCTATGGCTACACCTTC. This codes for CASSLEQSYGYTF.

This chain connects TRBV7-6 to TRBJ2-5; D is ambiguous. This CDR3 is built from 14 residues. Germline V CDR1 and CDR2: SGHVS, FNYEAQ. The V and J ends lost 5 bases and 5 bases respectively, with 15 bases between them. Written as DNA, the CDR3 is TGTGCCAGCAGCCTTGACCAGCCCCAGGAGACCCAGTACTTC. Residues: CASSLDQPQETQYF.

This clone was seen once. For the CDR3, the DNA is TGCGCCAGCAGCCAAGCTCCAGCGGGAGTAGGTGAGCAGTACTTC. It yields the protein CASSQAPAGVGEQYF. The chain combines TRBV4-3 with TRBJ2-7; TRBD2 aligns across 8 bases. V dropped 1 base and J dropped 7; count of bases not matched to a gene: 9. CDR3 size: 15 residues. CDR1 LGHNA and CDR2 YSLEER come from the germline V gene.

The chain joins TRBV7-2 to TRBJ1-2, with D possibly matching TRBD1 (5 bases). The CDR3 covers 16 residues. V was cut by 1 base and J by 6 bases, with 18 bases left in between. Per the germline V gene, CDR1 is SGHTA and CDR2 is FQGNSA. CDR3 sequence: CASSLVRGDEAHGYTF. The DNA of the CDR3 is TGTGCCAGCAGCTTAGTTCGGGGGGACGAGGCCCATGGCTACACCTTC.

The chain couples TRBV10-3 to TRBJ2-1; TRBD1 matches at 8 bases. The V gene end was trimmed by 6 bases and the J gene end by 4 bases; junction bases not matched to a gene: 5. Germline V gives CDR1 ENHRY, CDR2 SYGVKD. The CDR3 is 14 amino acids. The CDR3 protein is CAISGQGPYNEQFF. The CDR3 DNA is TGTGCCATCAGCGGACAGGGCCCATACAATGAGCAGTTCTTC.

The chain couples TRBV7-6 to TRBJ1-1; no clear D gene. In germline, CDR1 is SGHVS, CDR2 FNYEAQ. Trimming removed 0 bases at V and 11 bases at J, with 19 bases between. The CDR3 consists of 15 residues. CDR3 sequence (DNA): TGTGCCAGCAGCTTAGCCGCCGGGGAGGGAGGGAGTGCTTTCTTT. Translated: CASSLAAGEGGSAFF.

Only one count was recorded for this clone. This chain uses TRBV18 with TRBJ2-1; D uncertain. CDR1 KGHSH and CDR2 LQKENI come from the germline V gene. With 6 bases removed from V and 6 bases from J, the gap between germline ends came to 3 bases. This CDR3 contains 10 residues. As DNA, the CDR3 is TGTGCCAGCTCCGGCAATGAGCAGTTCTTC. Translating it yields CASSGNEQFF.